The clone carrying this T cell receptor beta chain was found a few times. Its antigen is undetermined. The data were taken from a study of beta chain features in type 1 diabetes. Study-level information: The patients were much like the healthy donors in age, gender and cell yields.

This CDR3 has 12 amino acids. Germline loops: CDR1 MDHEN, CDR2 SYDVKM. The V end was cut by 10 bases, the J end by 0 bases, with 9 bases between. The entirety of the isolated RNA underwent reverse transcription, so expressed TCRB transcripts were sequenced. Data came from immunoSEQ multiplex PCR; TCRdb stores just in-frame clones and leaves some out. The table has around 430,000 clones, 30% seen once. Study findings and constraints: VDJ junctions from patients with type 1 diabetes contained fewer insertions and more deletions. PCR might preferentially amplify shorter templates, equally in patients and controls.

V is TRBV28 and J is TRBJ2-5; the D is unclear. What was sequenced was naive CD4+ T cells from blood. The receptor comes from a man between 18 and 29 years old in good health. This CDR3 is CATRPYQETQYF. The CDR3 bases are TGTGCCACCCGGCCGTACCAAGAGACCCAGTACTTC.